These 21 T cell receptor beta chains were sequenced from one sample in a study of patients and donors after allogeneic stem cell transplantation. One entry per CDR3 protein, called by TCRdb with MiXCR from the RT-PCR reads. This table holds about 160,000 distinct CDR3 sequences, about a third found once. Sequenced: blood, either unsorted or a sorted T cell fraction (not recorded which). The source of these receptors is a human donor who was either an allogeneic HSCT recipient or a stem cell or donor lymphocyte infusion donor (not recorded which). It is not recorded whose cells these are; they may come from a transplant donor.

This clonotype was observed a few times. The chain employs TRBV12-3 or TRBV12-4 and TRBJ1-5; maybe TRBD1 (5 bases). This CDR3 spans 14 amino acids. Trimming removed 5 bases at V and 7 bases at J, with 15 bases between. The CDR3 protein is CASSPGRWGQPQHF. The DNA of the CDR3 is TGTGCCAGCAGTCCGGGGCGTTGGGGGCAGCCCCAGCATTTT.

The CDR3 reads CSAPPKDSLNQPQHF. The CDR3 nucleotides are TGCAGTGCTCCCCCAAAGGACAGCTTGAATCAGCCCCAGCATTTT. The rearrangement uses TRBV20-1 and TRBJ1-5, with D possibly being TRBD1 (6 bases). Trimming shortened V by 5 bases and J by 4 bases, and 18 bases separated the two germline ends. Germline V gives CDR1 DFQATT, CDR2 SNEGSKA (reference sequence). CDR3 length: 15 amino acids.

This clonotype was found a few times. The chain combines TRBV6-5 with TRBJ1-1; D unresolved. From germline, CDR1 is MNHEY and CDR2 SVGAGI. The CDR3 covers 12 residues. Trimming shortened V by 5 bases and J by 1 base, and 5 bases separated the two germline ends. CDR3 sequence: CASSNTNTEAFF. As DNA, the CDR3 is TGTGCCAGCAGTAACACGAACACTGAAGCTTTCTTT.

The table lists this clonotype with a few counts. The J gene is TRBJ1-2, the V gene TRBV12-3 or TRBV12-4, with D tentatively TRBD1 (5 bases). Trimming removed 3 bases from V and 11 bases from J, with 13 bases in between. There are 12 residues in the CDR3. The CDR3 bases are TGTGCCAGCAGTTTGAAGGGGCAGGGTTACACCTTC. This encodes CASSLKGQGYTF.

The chain uses TRBV10-3 and TRBJ2-3; tentatively, D is TRBD2 (6 bases). The CDR3 loop spans 15 amino acids. Germline V gene data show CDR1 as ENHRY and CDR2 as SYGVKD. Deletions cut 6 bases from V and 6 bases from J, with 19 bases between. The CDR3 DNA is TGTGCCATCAGCGGGACTCCCGAGGGAGGCGATACGCAGTATTTT. It codes for CAISGTPEGGDTQYF.

This chain connects TRBV2 to TRBJ2-7, with 9 nucleotides matching TRBD2. The CDR3 runs to 15 residues. The germline gives CDR1 SNHLY, CDR2 FYNNEI. The junction had 11 bases not matched to a gene; V was cut back by 6 bases and J by 5 bases. As DNA, the CDR3 is TGTGCCAGCAGCCTCGGACTAGCGAGGTGGGACGAGCAGTACTTC. Amino acid sequence: CASSLGLARWDEQYF.

The V and J genes are TRBV10-3 and TRBJ1-1; D is uncertain. Germline V gene data show CDR1 as ENHRY and CDR2 as SYGVKD. Trimming took 2 bases from V and 4 from J, leaving 8 bases between them. The CDR3 sequence is 13 residues long. CDR3 amino acids: CAISELGVTEAFF. In nucleotides, the CDR3 is TGTGCCATCAGTGAGCTTGGGGTCACTGAAGCTTTCTTT.

The rearrangement uses TRBV5-5 and TRBJ1-1; tentative D call: TRBD1 (5 bases). Trimming removed 4 bases at V and 3 bases at J, with 13 bases between. Germline assignment: CDR1 SGHKS and CDR2 YYEKEE (reference sequence). This CDR3 has 14 amino acids. The CDR3 spells CASSLGTQDTEAFF. The DNA for the CDR3 is TGTGCCAGCAGCCTTGGGACCCAAGACACTGAAGCTTTCTTT.

This clonotype showed up just a few times. The chain's CDR3 is CATSQGPSYYGYTF. DNA for the CDR3: TGTGCCACCAGCCAGGGGCCCAGCTACTATGGCTACACCTTC. The V and J genes are TRBV15 and TRBJ1-2, with D tentatively TRBD1 (6 bases). Germline CDR1 reads LNHNV; CDR2 reads YYDKDF (reference sequence). This CDR3 contains 14 residues. Trimming cost V 5 bases and J 3 bases, with 13 bases left between them.

The gene calls are TRBV5-1 and TRBJ2-7; 8 nucleotides match TRBD1. Germline V gene data show CDR1 as SGHRS and CDR2 as YFSETQ. Germline trimming cut 3 bases from V and 2 bases from J; bases unmatched to any gene: 4. CDR3 length equals 14 residues. The CDR3: CASSWGTGAYEQYV. The CDR3 DNA follows: TGCGCCAGCAGCTGGGGGACAGGTGCCTACGAGCAGTACGTC.

The rearrangement links TRBV6-5 to TRBJ1-1; 7 bases are a match to TRBD1. Trimming at V came to 5 bases and at J to 0 bases, leaving 3 bases not matched to a gene. The V gene's germline CDR1 is MNHEY and CDR2 SVGAGI. CDR3 length equals 14 residues. The CDR3 reads CASSPQGMNTEAFF. CDR3 coding DNA: TGTGCCAGCAGTCCACAGGGGATGAACACTGAAGCTTTCTTT.

J is TRBJ1-5 and V is TRBV28, with D possibly TRBD1 on 5 matching bases. This CDR3 has 16 amino acids. With 4 bases removed from V and 6 bases from J, the gap between germline ends came to 19 bases. Looked up from germline, CDR1 is MDHEN and CDR2 is SYDVKM. The chain's CDR3 is CASSSSQGTLGQPQHF. The CDR3 nucleotides read TGTGCCAGCAGTTCATCCCAGGGAACCCTCGGTCAGCCCCAGCATTTT.

The chain has TRBV5-1 and TRBJ1-1, with 9 bases aligning to TRBD1. V dropped 4 bases and J dropped 0; count of bases not matched to a gene: 7. CDR3 size: 16 residues. Germline loops: CDR1 SGHRS, CDR2 YFSETQ. The CDR3 loop is CASSGSTGGLNTEAFF. The CDR3 region has the DNA TGCGCCAGCAGCGGCTCGACAGGGGGTTTGAACACTGAAGCTTTCTTT.

The rearrangement links TRBV5-1 to TRBJ2-1, with D tentatively TRBD2 (5 bases). The CDR3 loop spans 16 amino acids. V shed 4 bases and J shed 5 bases, with 19 bases lying between them. CDR1 is SGHRS, CDR2 YFSETQ, per germline. Here the CDR3 DNA reads TGCGCCAGCAGCCCCCGTTCGTTGTGGGAGAACAATGAGCAGTTCTTC. Translated, it gives CASSPRSLWENNEQFF.

The rearrangement uses TRBV20-1 and TRBJ2-2, with D perhaps TRBD1 (5 bases). The CDR3 totals 14 residues. CDR1 DFQATT and CDR2 SNEGSKA come from the germline V gene (reference sequence). V dropped 6 bases and J dropped 7 bases, with 18 bases sitting between them. This CDR3 is CSAATSKGIGELFF. CDR3 coding DNA: TGCAGTGCCGCGACTTCAAAGGGGATCGGGGAGCTGTTTTTT.

This clonotype has only a few counts. The chain combines TRBV2 with TRBJ1-1; TRBD1 matches at 11 bases. The CDR3 length is 14 residues. V lost 9 bases, J lost 4 bases, and 7 bases stayed unmatched. Germline V gene lookup returns CDR1 SNHLY and CDR2 FYNNEI. CDR3: CARRDRGLVTEAFF. CDR3 DNA: TGTGCCAGACGGGACAGGGGGTTAGTCACTGAAGCTTTCTTT. Complete variable domain (other parts from reference TRBV2 and TRBJ1-1): EPEVTQTPSHQVTQMGQEVILRCVPISNHLYFYWYRQILGQKVEFLVSFYNNEISEKSEIFDDQFSVERPDGSNFTLKIRSTKLEDSAMYFCARRDRGLVTEAFFGQGTRLTVV.

This clonotype was found many times. The chain uses TRBV7-2 and TRBJ1-5; D is ambiguous. CDR3 length: 14 amino acids. With 1 base removed from V and 9 bases from J, the gap between germline ends came to 13 bases. CDR1 SGHTA and CDR2 FQGNSA come from the germline V gene. The DNA of the CDR3 is TGTGCCAGCAGCTTAGAGGGTGTCGGATGGCCCCAGCATTTT. It yields the protein CASSLEGVGWPQHF. Filled out from reference TRBV7-2 and TRBJ1-5, the complete variable domain reads GAGVSQSPSNKVTEKGKDVELRCDPISGHTALYWYRQSLGQGLEFLIYFQGNSAPDKSGLPSDRFSAERTGGSVSTLTIQRTQQEDSAVYLCASSLEGVGWPQHFGDGTRLSIL.

This chain links TRBV28 with TRBJ2-7; D may be TRBD2 (7 bases). CDR3 size: 15 residues. The V gene's germline CDR1 is MDHEN and CDR2 SYDVKM. V gave up 7 bases and J gave up 1 base, with 17 bases separating them. CDR3 nucleotide sequence: TGTGCCAGCACCCTAGGGGGGGGTCAGTCCTACGAGCAGTACTTC. It codes for CASTLGGGQSYEQYF. The variable domain in full, completed from reference TRBV28 and TRBJ2-7, reads DVKVTQSSRYLVKRTGEKVFLECVQDMDHENMFWYRQDPGLGLRLIYFSYDVKMKEKGDIPEGYSVSREKKERFSLILESASTNQTSMYLCASTLGGGQSYEQYFGPGTRLTVT.

The sample holds many counts of this clonotype. This chain connects TRBV2 to TRBJ1-6; no reliable D call. V lost 9 bases and J 0 bases, leaving 9 bases between the germline ends. This CDR3 comprises 14 residues. The germline V gene encodes CDR1 SNHLY and CDR2 FYNNEI. The CDR3 DNA is TGTGCCAGACAGTCGAGCTCCTATAATTCACCCCTCCACTTT. This gives the protein CARQSSSYNSPLHF.

The chain couples TRBV5-5 to TRBJ2-2, with a tentative D call TRBD2 (5 bases). The V end was cut by 4 bases, the J end by 5 bases, with 12 bases between. This CDR3 region has 14 residues. CDR1 and CDR2 from the germline V gene are SGHKS and YYEKEE (reference sequence). This chain's CDR3 is CASSPYGETGELFF. The CDR3 bases are TGTGCCAGCAGCCCATACGGGGAGACCGGGGAGCTGTTTTTT.

The count of this clonotype is one. The rearrangement joins TRBV4-3 to TRBJ2-1, with a possible D match to TRBD1 (6 bases). The CDR3 is 17 amino acids. V was shortened by 4 bases and J by 4 bases, with 20 bases between the two germline ends. Germline loops: CDR1 LGHNA, CDR2 YSLEER. The CDR3 DNA reads TGCGCCAGCAGCCCTATTGGGACACGGACGGGGTACAATGAGCAGTTCTTC. This sequence encodes CASSPIGTRTGYNEQFF.